The source of this T cell receptor beta chain is a study of control samples from healthy donors and cancer patients. The CDR3 extends over 16 amino acids. Germline lookup yields CDR1 WSHSY and CDR2 SAAADI. The ends were cut back, 3 bases at V and 6 bases at J, with 18 bases in the middle. TCRdb keeps only in-frame clones here, not all; method: immunoSEQ multiplex PCR. The sample lists about 120,000 clones, approximately 90% occurring once. The chain couples TRBV10-2 to TRBJ1-5, with D possibly being TRBD1 (6 bases). The source is an older woman in good health. Sequenced material: blood. CDR3 residues: CASSDSGTPKGQPQHF. The CDR3, as DNA: TGCGCCAGCAGTGATTCCGGGACACCGAAAGGTCAGCCCCAGCATTTT.